This T cell receptor beta chain stems from a study of T cells in localized non-small cell lung cancer. The assay was immunoSEQ multiplex PCR, and TCRdb's table has in-frame clones only and misses some. Found here are about 41,000 clones, roughly 90% of them singletons; the top ten hold 2.6%. Findings and limits, study-wide: Heterogeneity stays possible, as sequencing covered only one tumor region. Peak T cell clonality was found in uninvolved adjacent lung, exceeding tumor. Higher adjacent-lung clonality was associated with shorter survival.

Germline-derived CDR1 and CDR2 are SGHAT and FQDESV (reference sequence). The CDR3 totals 14 residues. V was clipped by 3 bases and J by 8 bases; unmatched bases: 5. On this clone itself: What it binds is not known.

The clonotype was recovered from a female donor of 60 years or more with stage I squamous cell lung carcinoma. J is TRBJ2-1 and V is TRBV11-1; 9 bases are a match to TRBD2. The sample was peripheral blood, taken before any cancer treatment. CDR3 sequence reads: CASSLGGRGYEQFF. The DNA for the CDR3 is TGTGCCAGCAGCTTGGGCGGGAGGGGGTATGAGCAGTTCTTC.